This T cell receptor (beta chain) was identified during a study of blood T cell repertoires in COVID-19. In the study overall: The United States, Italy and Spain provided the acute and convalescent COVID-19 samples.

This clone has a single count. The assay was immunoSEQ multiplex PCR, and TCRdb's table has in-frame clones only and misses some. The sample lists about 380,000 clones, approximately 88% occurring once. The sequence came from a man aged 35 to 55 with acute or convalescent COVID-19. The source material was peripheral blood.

CDR3 loop: CASSFGYSYEQYF. The CDR3 region has the DNA TGTGCCAGCAGCTTCGGGTATTCCTACGAGCAGTACTTC. The V and J genes are TRBV27 and TRBJ2-7; no clear D. The V end lost 6 bases, the J end lost 1 base, and 10 bases lay between the germline ends. The V gene's germline CDR1 is MNHEY and CDR2 SMNVEV (reference sequence). This CDR3 comprises 13 residues.